This T cell receptor beta chain originates from a study of identifying expanded T cells in peripheral blood. General study points: About 1.2 clones differed between technical replicates, versus about 15 and 19 over time.

Sequenced by immunoSEQ multiplex PCR; TCRdb stores in-frame clones only, minus some. In the table there are about 110,000 clones, 75% to 90% of which are singletons. Points on this clone: Its cognate antigen is unknown.

This clonotype was obtained from a person aged 18 to 75 in good health. Sequences were obtained from blood.

CDR3 sequence: CSVGIGGSADGYTF. The CDR3 DNA is TGCAGCGTTGGAATCGGGGGCTCAGCCGATGGCTACACCTTC. The gene calls are TRBV29-1 and TRBJ1-2; possible D gene TRBD1, 6 bases. Between the trimmed V and J ends, which lost 4 bases and 6 bases, there was a span of 18 bases. In germline, CDR1 is SQVTM, CDR2 ANQGSEA. The CDR3 length is 14 residues.